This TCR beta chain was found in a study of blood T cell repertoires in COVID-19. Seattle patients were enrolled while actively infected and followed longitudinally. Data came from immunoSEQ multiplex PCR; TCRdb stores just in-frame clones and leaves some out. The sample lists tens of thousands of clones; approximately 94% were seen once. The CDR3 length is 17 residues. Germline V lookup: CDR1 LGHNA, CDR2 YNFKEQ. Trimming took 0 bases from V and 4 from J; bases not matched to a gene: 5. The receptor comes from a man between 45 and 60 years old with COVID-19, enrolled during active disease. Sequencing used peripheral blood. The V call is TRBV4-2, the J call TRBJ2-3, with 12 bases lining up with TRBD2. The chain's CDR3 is CASSQELLAGGPDTQYF. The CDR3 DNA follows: TGTGCCAGCAGCCAAGAGTTGCTAGCGGGAGGGCCAGATACGCAGTATTTT.